The following is a T cell receptor (beta chain) sequence with its context. Antigen unknown. V lost 1 base to trimming and J lost 0 bases, with 6 bases between them. Germline V gene sequence: CDR1 MNHEY, CDR2 SMNVEV (reference sequence). There are 14 residues in the CDR3. Profiled with immunoSEQ multiplex PCR; TCRdb holds only in-frame clones, not every one. The data contain approximately 50,000 clones, over 75% of them singletons. The time point is: week 47, end of study. Vaccine doses each comprised 300 ug of mutant IDH1 20-mer peptide, with topical imiquimod. The donor cohort comprised cases of new WHO grade 3 or 4 IDH1-mutant, ATRX-lost astrocytoma. This specimen comes from a study of a mutant IDH1 vaccine in newly diagnosed glioma. As for the study in general: Prior therapy was radiotherapy, temozolomide, or both; most received both.

Study conclusions and caveats: Vaccine-induced responses were seen in more than 90% of patients, spanning several MHC alleles. Pseudoprogression seemed unlinked to shifts in top peripheral T cell clonotypes.

The sequencing used PBMCs, collected from a glioma patient whose treatment included an IDH1 peptide vaccine. This receptor was obtained from a woman between 40 and 50 years old with glioma. Some clones in this sample may be carry-over from other donors' samples. The rearrangement uses TRBV27 and TRBJ1-1; possible D gene TRBD1, 5 bases. Here the CDR3 DNA reads TGTGCCAGCAGTTTATGGGGGTTGAACACTGAAGCTTTCTTT. This sequence encodes CASSLWGLNTEAFF.